A selection of T cell receptor beta chains follows, all from one sample in a study of early T cells in non-severe SARS-CoV-2 infection. TCRdb itself ran the 5' RACE reads through MiXCR, one entry per CDR3 protein. This sample has more than 90,000 distinct CDR3 sequences, with 8% to 13% found just once. The sample comprised whole blood. These receptors originate from an adult who was a healthcare worker with PCR-confirmed SARS-CoV-2 infection or an uninfected control (not recorded which). CDR3s include the opening cysteine and the closing phenylalanine or tryptophan. The D gene is left open where the match is weak. Expanded clones get a size class; other rows say once, few or many, or leave the size out.

v_call: TRBV3-1; d_call: -; cdr3_length: 14; j_call: TRBJ2-5; clone_size: few; cdr3_nt: TGTGCCAGCAGCCAAGAAGGAGCGTACGAGACCCAGTACTTC; cdr3_aa: CASSQEGAYETQYF
v_call: TRBV5-1; d_call: TRBD1; cdr3_length: 15; j_call: TRBJ1-5; clone_size: many; cdr3_nt: TGCGCCAGCAGCCTAGGGACAGGGGGCAATCAGCCCCAGCATTTT; cdr3_aa: CASSLGTGGNQPQHF
v_call: TRBV12-3/TRBV12-4; d_call: TRBD1; cdr3_length: 13; j_call: TRBJ2-5; clone_size: few; cdr3_nt: TGTGCCAGCAGTAAGGACAGGGGAGAGACCCAGTACTTC; cdr3_aa: CASSKDRGETQYF
v_call: TRBV29-1; d_call: -; cdr3_length: 11; j_call: TRBJ2-4; clone_size: few; cdr3_nt: TGCAGCGTCGGGAACCCCGGGACTCTCGACTTC; cdr3_aa: CSVGNPGTLDF
v_call: TRBV21-1; d_call: -; cdr3_length: 13; j_call: TRBJ2-7; clone_size: -; cdr3_nt: TGTGCCAGCAGCAAATGCACAGGCTACGAGCAGTACTTC; cdr3_aa: CASSKCTGYEQYF
v_call: TRBV12-3/TRBV12-4; d_call: -; cdr3_length: 15; j_call: TRBJ1-2; clone_size: many; cdr3_nt: TGTGCCAGCAGTTCCTCGGGGTCCAATCTCTATGGCTACACCTTC; cdr3_aa: CASSSSGSNLYGYTF
v_call: TRBV9; d_call: TRBD2; cdr3_length: 13; j_call: TRBJ2-3; clone_size: -; cdr3_nt: TGTGCCAGCAGCGATACTAGCGCAGATACGCAGTATTTT; cdr3_aa: CASSDTSADTQYF
v_call: TRBV13; d_call: -; cdr3_length: 19; j_call: TRBJ2-3; clone_size: -; cdr3_nt: TGTGCCAGCAGCCCAGGGGGTAGCGGGAAGGCCTACGGTACAGATACGCAGTATTTT; cdr3_aa: CASSPGGSGKAYGTDTQYF
v_call: TRBV11-2; d_call: -; cdr3_length: 14; j_call: TRBJ2-3; clone_size: -; cdr3_nt: TGTGCCAGCAGCCAGGGACACCGCACAGATACGCAGTATTTT; cdr3_aa: CASSQGHRTDTQYF
v_call: TRBV18; d_call: -; cdr3_length: 15; j_call: TRBJ1-1; clone_size: -; cdr3_nt: TGTGCCAGCTCACCACTCTCAGGGCTGGGCACTGAAGCTTTCTTT; cdr3_aa: CASSPLSGLGTEAFF
v_call: TRBV20-1; d_call: TRBD1; cdr3_length: 14; j_call: TRBJ1-5; clone_size: many; cdr3_nt: TGCAGTGTTACTGGAGGGGGCAGCAATCAGCCCCAGCATTTT; cdr3_aa: CSVTGGGSNQPQHF
v_call: TRBV29-1; d_call: TRBD1; cdr3_length: 12; j_call: TRBJ1-2; clone_size: -; cdr3_nt: TGCAGCGTTGGGACAGGGGGCTATGGCTACACCTTC; cdr3_aa: CSVGTGGYGYTF
v_call: TRBV7-3; d_call: TRBD1; cdr3_length: 15; j_call: TRBJ2-2; clone_size: -; cdr3_nt: TGTGCCAGCAGCAATTCACAGGGGTTCACCGGGGAGCTGTTTTTT; cdr3_aa: CASSNSQGFTGELFF
v_call: TRBV18; d_call: -; cdr3_length: 17; j_call: TRBJ2-3; clone_size: few; cdr3_nt: TGTGCCAGCTCACCACTGGTGCGGTCCTCAGACACAGATACGCAGTATTTT; cdr3_aa: CASSPLVRSSDTDTQYF
v_call: TRBV12-3/TRBV12-4; d_call: TRBD1; cdr3_length: 14; j_call: TRBJ1-2; clone_size: -; cdr3_nt: TGTGCCAGCAGTGCACGACAGGGGCGCTATGGCTACACCTTC; cdr3_aa: CASSARQGRYGYTF
v_call: TRBV24-1; d_call: -; cdr3_length: 15; j_call: TRBJ2-7; clone_size: many; cdr3_nt: TGTGCCACCAGTGATTCGAGGGCGACCTCCTACGAGCAGTACTTC; cdr3_aa: CATSDSRATSYEQYF
v_call: TRBV5-1; d_call: -; cdr3_length: 14; j_call: TRBJ1-5; clone_size: few; cdr3_nt: TGCGCCAGCAGCCAGGACGGCTTCAATCAGCCCCAGCATTTT; cdr3_aa: CASSQDGFNQPQHF
v_call: TRBV29-1; d_call: -; cdr3_length: 10; j_call: TRBJ1-1; clone_size: -; cdr3_nt: TGCAGCGTTGCCAGCTGGGAAGCTTTCTTT; cdr3_aa: CSVASWEAFF
v_call: TRBV28; d_call: -; cdr3_length: 12; j_call: TRBJ2-7; clone_size: many; cdr3_nt: TGTGCCAGCACCCCAAGCTCCTACGAGCAGTACTTC; cdr3_aa: CASTPSSYEQYF
v_call: TRBV7-8; d_call: -; cdr3_length: 17; j_call: TRBJ1-6; clone_size: few; cdr3_nt: TGTGCCAGCAGCTTAGTGGGCGGGGGACCCTATAATTCACCCCTCCACTTT; cdr3_aa: CASSLVGGGPYNSPLHF
v_call: TRBV5-1; d_call: -; cdr3_length: 13; j_call: TRBJ2-1; clone_size: few; cdr3_nt: TGCGCCAGCAGCGCTACGGAAAGGGGGGAGCAGTTCTTC; cdr3_aa: CASSATERGEQFF
v_call: TRBV9; d_call: -; cdr3_length: 14; j_call: TRBJ1-1; clone_size: -; cdr3_nt: TGTGCCAGCAGCGTAGGATCGGGGCGCACTGAAGCTTTCTTT; cdr3_aa: CASSVGSGRTEAFF
v_call: TRBV29-1; d_call: TRBD2; cdr3_length: 17; j_call: TRBJ2-3; clone_size: -; cdr3_nt: TGCAGCGTCGAGGGGACTAGCGGGACTGGGGCAACAGATACGCAGTATTTT; cdr3_aa: CSVEGTSGTGATDTQYF
v_call: TRBV11-2; d_call: -; cdr3_length: 15; j_call: TRBJ2-1; clone_size: many; cdr3_nt: TGTGCCAGCAGCTTAGCCCAGAGCTCCTACAATGAGCAGTTCTTC; cdr3_aa: CASSLAQSSYNEQFF
v_call: TRBV20-1; d_call: TRBD1; cdr3_length: 15; j_call: TRBJ2-2; clone_size: few; cdr3_nt: TGCAGTGCTCTCGGGACAGGGTGGTTCGGCGGGGAGCTGTTTTTT; cdr3_aa: CSALGTGWFGGELFF
v_call: TRBV5-1; d_call: TRBD2; cdr3_length: 16; j_call: TRBJ2-1; clone_size: many; cdr3_nt: TGCGCCAGCAGTGGGCTAGCGGGAGCCTCCTACAATGAGCAGTTCTTC; cdr3_aa: CASSGLAGASYNEQFF
v_call: TRBV5-5; d_call: -; cdr3_length: 14; j_call: TRBJ1-2; clone_size: -; cdr3_nt: TGTGCCAGCAGGGTGAGGGACGGCAGATATGGCTACACCTTC; cdr3_aa: CASRVRDGRYGYTF
v_call: TRBV2; d_call: TRBD2; cdr3_length: 14; j_call: TRBJ2-5; clone_size: -; cdr3_nt: TGTGCCAGCACCTCTAGCGGATCCGGGGAGACCCAGTACTTC; cdr3_aa: CASTSSGSGETQYF
v_call: TRBV20-1; d_call: -; cdr3_length: 16; j_call: TRBJ1-2; clone_size: -; cdr3_nt: TGCAGTGCTAGAGAATTGGGACACTTAAGCCTCAATGGCTACACCTTC; cdr3_aa: CSARELGHLSLNGYTF
v_call: TRBV12-3/TRBV12-4; d_call: -; cdr3_length: 13; j_call: TRBJ2-1; clone_size: -; cdr3_nt: TGTGCCAGCAGCCTGACAGGAGTTCATGAGCAGTTCTTC; cdr3_aa: CASSLTGVHEQFF
v_call: TRBV28; d_call: -; cdr3_length: 14; j_call: TRBJ1-1; clone_size: -; cdr3_nt: TGTGCCAGCGGATCCCTTGGTAAAGACACTGAAGCTTTCTTT; cdr3_aa: CASGSLGKDTEAFF
v_call: TRBV14; d_call: -; cdr3_length: 16; j_call: TRBJ2-2; clone_size: -; cdr3_nt: TGTGCCAGCAGCCATTTAAGCCAGATGAACACCGGGGAGCTGTTTTTT; cdr3_aa: CASSHLSQMNTGELFF
v_call: TRBV7-9; d_call: -; cdr3_length: 12; j_call: TRBJ1-1; clone_size: -; cdr3_nt: TGTGCCAGCAGCTATTTGGCTGGTGAAGCTTTCTTT; cdr3_aa: CASSYLAGEAFF
v_call: TRBV20-1; d_call: -; cdr3_length: 14; j_call: TRBJ1-1; clone_size: few; cdr3_nt: TGCAGTGCCCGCACCACTTGGAAAGGGACTGAAGCTTTCTTT; cdr3_aa: CSARTTWKGTEAFF
v_call: TRBV5-1; d_call: -; cdr3_length: 16; j_call: TRBJ2-7; clone_size: many; cdr3_nt: TGCGCCAGCAGCTTGTTAGCAGGCCGAGGATCCTACGAGCAGTACTTC; cdr3_aa: CASSLLAGRGSYEQYF